A selection of T cell receptor beta chains follows, all from one sample in a study of T cell repertoires in cytomegalovirus infection. For these TCRs, the target antigens are not known. A single record per CDR3 protein comes from TCRdb applying MiXCR to the reads. The data hold 370,000 or so distinct CDR3 sequences, with approximately 35% observed a single time. This sample comprised cultured PBMCs, obtained from culture after CMV antigen stimulation. The receptor source for this set is a human donor in good health (CMV status not recorded). Some clones in this sample may be carry-over from other donors' samples. The CDR3 runs from the conserved cysteine through the conserved F or W.

J | V | CDR3
TRBJ1-1 | TRBV7-2 | CASSLTGARGVAFF
TRBJ1-1 | TRBV5-1 | CASSRGSTANTEAFF
TRBJ1-1 | TRBV7-2 | CASSKQRNTEAFF
TRBJ2-3 | TRBV10-3 | CAIIGGSTDTQYF
TRBJ2-1 | TRBV28 | CASSSGVINEQFF
TRBJ2-3 | TRBV27 | CASSLAWTGFGDTQYF
TRBJ1-4 | TRBV19 | CASSTLHRESGEKLFF
TRBJ2-5 | TRBV20-1 | CSAGQGRGEETQYF
TRBJ1-3 | TRBV15 | CATSRQGGTGPFPVYF
TRBJ1-5 | TRBV12-3/TRBV12-4 | CASSFVNQPQHF
TRBJ1-3 | TRBV28 | CASNSPSLSGSRNTIYF
TRBJ2-1 | TRBV7-2 | CASSLIAGGLKIGSYNEQFF
TRBJ2-1 | TRBV6-1 | CASVPTSGERDEQFF
TRBJ2-5 | TRBV7-2 | CASSPSGRGETQYF
TRBJ1-3 | TRBV19 | CASRTTVRNTIYF
TRBJ2-1 | TRBV7-4 | CASIRNSGRRRCNEQFF
TRBJ1-5 | TRBV4-1 | CASSQTSDGYNQPQHF